This T cell receptor beta chain emerged from a study of blood T cell repertoires in COVID-19. About the research overall: Whether acute or convalescent, the COVID-19 samples came from the United States, Italy and Spain.

Some clones are missing from TCRdb's copy, which holds only in-frame ones; the method was immunoSEQ multiplex PCR. The sample holds around 95,000 clones, around four fifths seen once. Germline lookup yields CDR1 SGHTA and CDR2 FQGNSA. V lost 2 bases, J lost 4 bases, and 8 bases lay in between. The CDR3 is 13 amino acids. This clone was seen once. Sequencing input: peripheral blood. The TCR was taken from a man between 65 and 85 years old with active or convalescent COVID-19. The chain combines TRBV7-2 with TRBJ1-1; D remains unclear. For the CDR3, the DNA is TGTGCCAGCAGCTTACTAGCTGGCACTGAAGCTTTCTTT. This codes for CASSLLAGTEAFF.